The following is a TCR beta chain sequence with its context. Its target is not known. Absence of ophthalmopathy progression within 18 months defined stable Graves' hyperthyroidism. V lost 3 bases, J lost 8 bases, and 7 bases lay in between. The CDR3 loop spans 12 amino acids. The data are from a study of T cells in Graves' hyperthyroidism and ophthalmopathy. Whole-study context: The blood sample was taken at first diagnosis, before treatment began.

Overall study findings and caveats: Also found in blood were most expanded thyroid clonotypes above 0.001.

RNA transcripts gave rise to amplified TCR beta CDR3 regions. First-round RT-PCR targeting the TCR CDR3 was performed with the HTBI primer set. TCRdb recomputed calls from the multiplex PCR reads with MiXCR, one row per CDR3 protein. The data contain 600,000 or so distinct CDR3 sequences, roughly 15% of them singletons. The V and J genes are TRBV12-3 or TRBV12-4 and TRBJ2-2; no reliable D call. Sequences were obtained from blood. This TCR was recovered from a woman aged 25 to 39 with Graves' hyperthyroidism. For the CDR3, the DNA is TGTGCCAGCAGTTTTTCCCGGGGGGAGCTGTTTTTT. Residues: CASSFSRGELFF.